Each of the 8 T cell receptor beta chains below was sequenced from the same sample in a study of blood T cells in healthy people across ages. A J-beta primer mix and a sample-barcoded 5' primer were used in a second PCR of about 7 to 11 cycles. TCRdb reprocessed the 5' RACE reads via MiXCR and lists one record per CDR3 protein. The table includes 1.4 million to 1.5 million distinct CDR3 sequences, 40% to 50% detected once. The sequencing input was blood. The receptors were sampled from a woman aged 18-29 years in good health.

This clonotype occurred a few times. The chain employs TRBV21-1 and TRBJ2-7; TRBD1, the D gene given by the table, was not confirmed from the DNA. TRBV21-1 has pseudogene status. This CDR3 spans 16 amino acids. CDR3 in amino acids: CASSKRAGETPYEQYF. In DNA form, the CDR3 reads TGTGCCAGCAGCAAGAGAGCAGGGGAGACCCCCTACGAGCAGTACTTC.

This clonotype was counted at least ten times. CDR3: CASSRRSSYEQYF. The CDR3, as DNA: TGTGCCAGCAGCCGCCGTAGCTCCTACGAGCAGTACTTC. The chain is built from TRBV7-2 and TRBJ2-7; D is uncertain. Trimming took off 5 bases at V and 0 bases at J, with 8 bases between the two ends. Germline lookup yields CDR1 SGHTA and CDR2 FQGNSA. This CDR3 region has 13 residues.

The chain joins TRBV11-3 to TRBJ2-7, with TRBD1 as a possible D gene (6 bases). Deletions cut 5 bases from V and 2 bases from J, with 10 bases between. CDR1 is SGHNT and CDR2 is YENEEA in the germline V gene. The CDR3 totals 13 residues. The CDR3 coding sequence is TGTGCCAGCAGCATGGGGGACACCTACGAGCAGTACTTC. This translates into CASSMGDTYEQYF.

The chain has TRBV6-2 or TRBV6-3 and TRBJ1-6; 7 nucleotides agree with TRBD1. Germline trimming cut 4 bases from V and 6 bases from J; bases unmatched to any gene: 12. The CDR3 has 17 amino acids. The V gene's germline CDR1 is MNHEY and CDR2 SVGEGT. DNA of the CDR3: TGTGCCAGCAGTTCACCCAGACAGGGCGGGAGTAATTCACCCCTCCACTTT. Encoded protein: CASSSPRQGGSNSPLHF.

There are many counts of this clonotype. CDR3 sequence: CASSLAPHEQFF. As DNA, the CDR3 is TGTGCCAGCAGCTTAGCGCCGCATGAGCAGTTCTTC. The J gene is TRBJ2-1, the V gene TRBV7-6; no firm D call. Germline V gene sequence: CDR1 SGHVS, CDR2 FNYEAQ. There are 12 residues in the CDR3. Deletions cut 0 bases from V and 8 bases from J, with 5 bases between.

The rearrangement uses TRBV6-5 and TRBJ2-4; maybe TRBD2 (5 bases). The last part of the DNA fits TRBJ2-7 better; the J call may be wrong. Germline values: CDR1 MNHEY, CDR2 SVGAGI. This CDR3 has 14 residues. CDR3 amino acids: CASSYSTGFGEQYF. In DNA form, the CDR3 reads TGTGCCAGCAGTTACTCGACGGGATTTGGCGAGCAGTACTTC.

The chain is built from TRBV20-1 and TRBJ2-7; 9 bases agree with TRBD2. CDR1 is DFQATT and CDR2 is SNEGSKA in the germline V gene (reference sequence). After removal of 0 bases from V and 6 bases from J, the junction contained 9 bases not matched to a gene. The CDR3 runs to 15 residues. The CDR3 nucleotides are TGCAGTGCTAGAGATTGGAGCGGGAGGACCCTCGAGCAGTACTTC. Amino acid sequence: CSARDWSGRTLEQYF.

J is TRBJ2-4 and V is TRBV6-5; D is possibly TRBD2 (6 bases). The closer fit of TRBJ2-5 to the DNA end suggests the J call may be wrong. The CDR3 is 17 amino acids. Germline V gives CDR1 MNHEY, CDR2 SVGAGI. CDR3 amino acids: CASSYSTGGATGKTQYF. The CDR3 DNA follows: TGTGCCAGCAGTTACTCTACAGGCGGGGCGACTGGAAAGACCCAGTACTTC.